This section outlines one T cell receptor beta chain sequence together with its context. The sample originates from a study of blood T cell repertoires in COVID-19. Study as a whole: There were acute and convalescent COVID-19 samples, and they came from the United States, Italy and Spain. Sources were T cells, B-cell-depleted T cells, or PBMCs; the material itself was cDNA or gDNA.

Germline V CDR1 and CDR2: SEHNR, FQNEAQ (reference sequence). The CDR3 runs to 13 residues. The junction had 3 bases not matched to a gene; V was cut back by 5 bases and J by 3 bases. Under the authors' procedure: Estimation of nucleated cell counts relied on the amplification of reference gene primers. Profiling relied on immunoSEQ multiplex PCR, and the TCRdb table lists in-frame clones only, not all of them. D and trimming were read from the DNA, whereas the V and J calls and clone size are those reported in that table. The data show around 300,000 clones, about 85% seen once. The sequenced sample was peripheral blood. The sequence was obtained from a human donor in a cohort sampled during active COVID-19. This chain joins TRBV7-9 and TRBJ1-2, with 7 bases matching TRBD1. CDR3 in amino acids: CASSAQGHYGYTF. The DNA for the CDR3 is TGTGCCAGCAGCGCACAGGGGCACTATGGCTACACCTTC.